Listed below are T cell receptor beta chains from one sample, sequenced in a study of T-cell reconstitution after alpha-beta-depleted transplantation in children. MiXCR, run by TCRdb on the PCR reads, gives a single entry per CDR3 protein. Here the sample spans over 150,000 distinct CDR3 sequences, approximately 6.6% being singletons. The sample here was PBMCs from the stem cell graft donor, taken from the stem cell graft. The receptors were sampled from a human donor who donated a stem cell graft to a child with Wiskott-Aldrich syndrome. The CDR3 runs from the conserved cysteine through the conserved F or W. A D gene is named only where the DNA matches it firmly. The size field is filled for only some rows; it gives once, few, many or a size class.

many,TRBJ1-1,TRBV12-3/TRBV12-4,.,TGTGCCAGCAGCCTAGCAGGGAGGGGAACTGAAGCTTTCTTT,CASSLAGRGTEAFF
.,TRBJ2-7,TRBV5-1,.,TGCGCCAGCAGCTGGGCAGGTAACGAGCAGTACTTC,CASSWAGNEQYF
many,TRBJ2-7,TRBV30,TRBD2,TGTGCCTCACTAGCGGGAGGCTACGAGCAGTACTTC,CASLAGGYEQYF
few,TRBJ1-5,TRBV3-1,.,TGTGCCAGCAGCCAAGACCAGGTCAGCAATCAGCCCCAGCATTTT,CASSQDQVSNQPQHF
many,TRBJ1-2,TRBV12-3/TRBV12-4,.,TGTGCCAGCCGGTCTGACTATGGCTACACCTTC,CASRSDYGYTF
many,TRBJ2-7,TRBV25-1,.,TGTGCCAGCAGTGAATCCGAGGGGCGGGACCCCTCCTACGAGCAGTACTTC,CASSESEGRDPSYEQYF
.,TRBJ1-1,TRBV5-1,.,TGCGCCAGCAGCTTGGATTCGGGCGTAACTCCAGCTTTCTTT,CASSLDSGVTPAFF
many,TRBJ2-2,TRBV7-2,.,TGTGCCAGCAGCTTAGTCGAATCCACCGGGGAGCTGTTTTTT,CASSLVESTGELFF
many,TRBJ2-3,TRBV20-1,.,TGCAGTGCTCCTACCTTGGGAGGCACAGATACGCAGTATTTT,CSAPTLGGTDTQYF
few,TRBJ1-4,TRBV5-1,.,TGCGCCAGCAGCTTTAGTCGCAGGCTAGCTAATGAAAAACTGTTTTTT,CASSFSRRLANEKLFF
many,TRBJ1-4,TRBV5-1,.,TGCGCCAGCAGCACCGGGACGAAGACAACTAATGAAAAACTGTTTTTT,CASSTGTKTTNEKLFF
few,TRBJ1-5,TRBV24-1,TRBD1,TGTGCCACCAGTGACGGGACAGGGCCTAATCAGCCCCAGCATTTT,CATSDGTGPNQPQHF
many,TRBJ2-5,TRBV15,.,TGTGCCACCAGCAGAGATCGAGAGACCCAGTACTTC,CATSRDRETQYF
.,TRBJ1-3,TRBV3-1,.,TGTGCCAGCAGCCAAGCTGGGCACTCTGGAAACACCATATATTTT,CASSQAGHSGNTIYF
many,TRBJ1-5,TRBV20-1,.,TGCAGTGGGTTGGGCCCGCCCCAGCATTTT,CSGLGPPQHF
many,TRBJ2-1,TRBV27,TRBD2,TGTGCCAGCAGACGCGGGGGGGTAAACAATGAGCAGTTCTTC,CASRRGGVNNEQFF
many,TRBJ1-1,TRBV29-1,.,TGCAGCGTTGAAGGGACAGAGAACACTGAAGCTTTCTTT,CSVEGTENTEAFF
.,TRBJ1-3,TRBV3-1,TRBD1,TGTGCCAGCAGCCCTCGGGACAGGGGAAACACCATATATTTT,CASSPRDRGNTIYF
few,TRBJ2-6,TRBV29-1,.,TGCAGCGCTCACTCTGGGGCCAACGTCCTGACTTTC,CSAHSGANVLTF
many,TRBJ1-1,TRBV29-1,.,TGCAGCGTTGGGTCTCAGAACACTGAAGCTTTCTTT,CSVGSQNTEAFF
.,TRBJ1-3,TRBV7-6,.,TGTGCCAGCAGTTGGACTTCTGGAAACACCATATATTTT,CASSWTSGNTIYF
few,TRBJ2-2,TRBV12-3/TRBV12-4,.,TGTGCCAGCAGTTTGGGGGCCTCCGGGGAGCTGTTTTTT,CASSLGASGELFF
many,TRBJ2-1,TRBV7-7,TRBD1,TGTGCCAGCAGCACCGGACAGGGAAGCAATGAGCAGTTCTTC,CASSTGQGSNEQFF
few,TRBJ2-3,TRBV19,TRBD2,TGTGCCAGTAGCACGGGACTAGCGGGAGGCTCCTTAGATACGCAGTATTTT,CASSTGLAGGSLDTQYF